These 3 T cell receptor beta chains were sequenced from one sample in a study of T cell changes during pregnancy in multiple sclerosis. The table came from immunoSEQ multiplex PCR; TCRdb's copy has only in-frame clones and leaves some out. In the table there are some 70,000 clones, roughly 90% of which are singletons. The sequenced sample was peripheral blood, obtained after pregnancy. The receptor source for this set is a female donor in good health, enrolled as a control in a pregnancy study.

The rearrangement links TRBV30 to TRBJ1-1; D may be TRBD1 (6 bases). The CDR3 consists of 14 residues. The V gene's germline CDR1 is GTSNPN and CDR2 SVGIG (reference sequence). Trimming left V 1 base short and J 4 bases short, with 13 bases between. The chain's CDR3 is CAWSGGPRITEAFF. The CDR3 nucleotides are TGTGCCTGGAGTGGGGGGCCGCGGATCACTGAAGCTTTCTTT.

This clone was counted a few times. The V call is TRBV14, the J call TRBJ1-4; possibly TRBD1 for D (6 bases). This CDR3 comprises 16 residues. Germline CDR1 SGHDN, CDR2 FVKESK. Trimming took off 6 bases at V and 7 bases at J, with 21 bases between the two ends. CDR3 residues: CASSQTLGRGGEKLFF. CDR3 nucleotides: TGTGCCAGCAGTCAAACTCTGGGCAGGGGCGGTGAAAAACTGTTTTTT.

This chain links TRBV5-1 with TRBJ2-7, with TRBD2 identical over 9 bases. This CDR3 spans 15 amino acids. Germline V gene sequence: CDR1 SGHRS, CDR2 YFSETQ. Losses at the gene ends were 5 bases for V and 2 bases for J; bases not matched to a gene: 8. The CDR3 region is CASRSGTSRAYEQYF. The CDR3 DNA reads as TGCGCCAGCAGGTCCGGGACTAGCCGAGCCTACGAGCAGTACTTC. The full variable domain, in which reference TRBV5-1 and TRBJ2-7 provide the parts outside the CDR3, is KAGVTQTPRYLIKTRGQQVTLSCSPISGHRSVSWYQQTPGQGLQFLFEYFSETQRNKGNFPGRFSGRQFSNSRSEMNVSTLELGDSALYLCASRSGTSRAYEQYFGPGTRLTVT.